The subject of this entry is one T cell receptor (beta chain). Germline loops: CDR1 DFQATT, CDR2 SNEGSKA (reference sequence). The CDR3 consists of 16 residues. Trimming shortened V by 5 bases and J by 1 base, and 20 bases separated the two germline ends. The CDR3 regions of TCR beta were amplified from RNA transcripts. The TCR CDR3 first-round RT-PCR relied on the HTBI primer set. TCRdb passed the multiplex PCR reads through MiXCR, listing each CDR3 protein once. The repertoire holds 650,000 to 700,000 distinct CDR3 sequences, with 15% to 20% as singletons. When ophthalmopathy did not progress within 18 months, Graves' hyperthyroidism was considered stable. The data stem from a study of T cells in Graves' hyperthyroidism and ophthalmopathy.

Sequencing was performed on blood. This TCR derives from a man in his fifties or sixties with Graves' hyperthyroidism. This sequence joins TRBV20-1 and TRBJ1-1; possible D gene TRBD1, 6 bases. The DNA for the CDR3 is TGCAGTGCTCTTATGGACAGTTTCTTTAGGAACACTGAAGCTTTCTTT. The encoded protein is CSALMDSFFRNTEAFF.